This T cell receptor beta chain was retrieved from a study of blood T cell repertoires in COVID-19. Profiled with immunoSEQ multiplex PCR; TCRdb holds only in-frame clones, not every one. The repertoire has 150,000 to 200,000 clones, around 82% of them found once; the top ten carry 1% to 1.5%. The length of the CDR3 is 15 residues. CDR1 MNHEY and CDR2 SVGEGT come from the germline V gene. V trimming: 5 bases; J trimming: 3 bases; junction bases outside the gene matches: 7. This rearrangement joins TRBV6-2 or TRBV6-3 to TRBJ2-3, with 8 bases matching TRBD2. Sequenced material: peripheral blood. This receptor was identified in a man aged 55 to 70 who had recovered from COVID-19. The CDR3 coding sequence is TGTGCCAGCAGTATCAGGCGGGGGGCAACAGATACGCAGTATTTT. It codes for CASSIRRGATDTQYF.